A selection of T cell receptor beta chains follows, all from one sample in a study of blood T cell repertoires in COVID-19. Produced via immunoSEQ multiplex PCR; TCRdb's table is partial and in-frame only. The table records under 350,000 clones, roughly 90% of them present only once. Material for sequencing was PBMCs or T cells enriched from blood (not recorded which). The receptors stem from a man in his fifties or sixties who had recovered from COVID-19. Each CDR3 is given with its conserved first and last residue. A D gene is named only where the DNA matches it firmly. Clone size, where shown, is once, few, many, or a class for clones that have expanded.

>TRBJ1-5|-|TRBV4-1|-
TGCGCCAGCAGCCAGGGGATAGGAGGGTCTCAGCCCCAGCATTTT
CASSQGIGGSQPQHF
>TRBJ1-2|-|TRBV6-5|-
TGTGCCAGCAGTTACTCGAGTTTTTCCTCGGGTGGCTACACCTTC
CASSYSSFSSGGYTF
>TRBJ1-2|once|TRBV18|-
TGTGCCAGCTCACCAGCCAGGCAAAGTGGCTACACCTTC
CASSPARQSGYTF
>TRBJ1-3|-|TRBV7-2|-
TGTGCCAGCAGCCGCGACAGTTCTGGAAACACCATATATTTT
CASSRDSSGNTIYF
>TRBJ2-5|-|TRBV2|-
TGTGCCAGCAGTGTGTCGGCAGGGCAGCAAGAGACCCAGTACTTC
CASSVSAGQQETQYF
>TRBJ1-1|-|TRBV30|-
TGTGCCTGGGATACAGACGGTCTGAACACTGAAGCTTTCTTT
CAWDTDGLNTEAFF
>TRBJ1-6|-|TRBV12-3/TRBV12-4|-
TGTGCCAGCAGGGTAGATCCCCTTTCACCCCTCCACTTT
CASRVDPLSPLHF
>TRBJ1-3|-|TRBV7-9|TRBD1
TGTGCCAGCAGGAGCGCAGGGGGCGGTGGAAACACCATATATTTT
CASRSAGGGGNTIYF
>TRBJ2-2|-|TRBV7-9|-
TGTGCCAGCAGCTCCGAGTACGGGGAGCTGTTTTTT
CASSSEYGELFF
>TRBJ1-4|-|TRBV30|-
TGTGCCTGGAGTTACCCCCGCCCCAGAGCGGAAAAACTGTTTTTT
CAWSYPRPRAEKLFF